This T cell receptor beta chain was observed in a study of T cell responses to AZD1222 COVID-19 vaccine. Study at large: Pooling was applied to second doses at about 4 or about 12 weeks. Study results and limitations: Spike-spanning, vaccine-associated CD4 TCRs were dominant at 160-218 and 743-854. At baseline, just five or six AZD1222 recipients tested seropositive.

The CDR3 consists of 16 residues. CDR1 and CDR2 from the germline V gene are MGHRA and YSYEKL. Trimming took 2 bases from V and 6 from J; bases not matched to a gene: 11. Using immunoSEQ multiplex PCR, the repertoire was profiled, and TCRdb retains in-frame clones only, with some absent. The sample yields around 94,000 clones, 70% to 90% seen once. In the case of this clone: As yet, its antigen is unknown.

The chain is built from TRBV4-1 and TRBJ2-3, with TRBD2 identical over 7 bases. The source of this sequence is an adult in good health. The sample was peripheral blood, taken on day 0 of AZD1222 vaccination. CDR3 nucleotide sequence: TGCGCCAGCAGCCAACTAATAACTGCCGGGGGGGATACGCAGTATTTT. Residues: CASSQLITAGGDTQYF.